This is a list of T cell receptor beta chains from one sample in a study of cytomegalovirus exposure and HLA in healthy donors. Generated by immunoSEQ multiplex PCR, the TCRdb table keeps only in-frame clones and is missing some. The repertoire has roughly 200,000 clones, over 75% of them found once; the top ten carry 2% to 2.5%. The sequenced sample consisted of PBMCs. Source of these receptors: a woman aged 45-65 years in good health and CMV-seronegative. CDR3s include the opening cysteine and the closing phenylalanine or tryptophan. Each record gives: D gene, CDR3 length, clone size, V gene, J gene, CDR3 DNA, CDR3 protein. A D gene is named only where the DNA matches it firmly. Clone sizes are given selectively: once, few, many, or a class where the clone is expanded.

TRBD1	14	NA	TRBV19	TRBJ1-5	TGTGCCAGTAGGGACAGGAAAGGGAATCAGCCCCAGCATTTT	CASRDRKGNQPQHF
NA	14	NA	TRBV19	TRBJ2-2	TGTGCCAGTAGTGTCCCGGGGAACACCGGGGAGCTGTTTTTT	CASSVPGNTGELFF
TRBD1	15	once	TRBV5-1	TRBJ2-5	TGCGCCAGCAGCCCGACAGGGGCCTCCCAAGAGACCCAGTACTTC	CASSPTGASQETQYF
NA	16	few	TRBV5-1	TRBJ2-6	TGCGCCAGCAGCTTGGTTAGCAGCTCTGGGGCCAACGTCCTGACTTTC	CASSLVSSSGANVLTF
NA	15	NA	TRBV7-8	TRBJ1-5	TGTGCCAGCAGCTTATCGGCAGGATTCAGTCAGCCCCAGCATTTT	CASSLSAGFSQPQHF
TRBD1	15	NA	TRBV6-5	TRBJ2-1	TGTGCCAGCAGTTACGTTGGGACAGGGGTCAATGAGCAGTTCTTC	CASSYVGTGVNEQFF
NA	15	NA	TRBV2	TRBJ1-5	TGTGCCAGCAGAGACCGGGACACACCCAATCAGCCCCAGCATTTT	CASRDRDTPNQPQHF
NA	14	NA	TRBV2	TRBJ2-7	TGTGCCAGCAGGGCAGGGCCTCTTGTCTACGAGCAGTACTTC	CASRAGPLVYEQYF
NA	17	NA	TRBV7-9	TRBJ2-1	TGTTCCAGCAGCTCGGGCGGGCACCTTAGCTCCTACAATGAGCAGTTCTTC	CSSSSGGHLSSYNEQFF
TRBD2	19	once	TRBV27	TRBJ2-1	TGTGCCAGCAGTTTAATGACAGATGGACTAGCCCGCATTGGCGATGAGCAGTTCTTC	CASSLMTDGLARIGDEQFF
NA	15	NA	TRBV30	TRBJ1-5	TGTGCCTGCCGGGGGGCCTTTTATAGCAATCAGCCCCAGCATTTT	CACRGAFYSNQPQHF
NA	14	NA	TRBV7-2	TRBJ2-7	TGTGCCAGCAGCGCGACAGCCGGGTCCTACGAGCAGTACTTC	CASSATAGSYEQYF
NA	14	once	TRBV9	TRBJ2-7	TGTGCCAGCAGCCCAGGGGGGACTAGCTACGAGCAGTACTTC	CASSPGGTSYEQYF
NA	12	once	TRBV28	TRBJ1-5	TGTGCCAGCAGTTTAGAGGGTCAGCCCCAGCATTTT	CASSLEGQPQHF
NA	14	NA	TRBV6-1	TRBJ2-5	TGTGCCAGCGAGCTTATCAGGGGCCAAGAGACCCAGTACTTC	CASELIRGQETQYF
TRBD2	16	NA	TRBV15	TRBJ2-5	TGTGCCACCAGCAGAGATCGGGCGGGGGGACAAGAGACCCAGTACTTC	CATSRDRAGGQETQYF
TRBD1	13	NA	TRBV27	TRBJ2-7	TGTGCCAGCAGTCCACAGGGGCCCTACGAGCAGTACTTC	CASSPQGPYEQYF
TRBD1	14	NA	TRBV28	TRBJ1-5	TGTGCCAGCAGCCAAGGACAGGTCAATCAGCCCCAGCATTTT	CASSQGQVNQPQHF
TRBD1	16	NA	TRBV19	TRBJ2-1	TGTGCCAGTAGTGCGAAACCGGGACAGGGGGCTAATGAGCAGTTCTTC	CASSAKPGQGANEQFF
NA	12	NA	TRBV28	TRBJ1-2	TGTGCCAGCGGGAGGATTAACTATGGCTACACCTTC	CASGRINYGYTF
NA	13	few	TRBV19	TRBJ1-2	TGTGCCAGTAGTCTCACAGGGTTCTATGGCTACACCTTC	CASSLTGFYGYTF
TRBD1	15	few	TRBV27	TRBJ1-5	TGTGCCAGCAGAGCGACAGGGATTAGCAATCAGCCCCAGCATTTT	CASRATGISNQPQHF
NA	16	NA	TRBV5-5	TRBJ1-4	TGTGCCAGCAGCTTGGCCGTCGGGCAGGGGAATGAAAAACTGTTTTTT	CASSLAVGQGNEKLFF
TRBD1	19	NA	TRBV18	TRBJ2-7	TGTGCCAGCTCACCAAGGACAGGGGCCCCGAAGGGTAGCGTCTACGAGCAGTACTTC	CASSPRTGAPKGSVYEQYF
NA	11	NA	TRBV19	TRBJ2-3	TGTGCCAGTACGGGGGCAGATACGCAGTATTTT	CASTGADTQYF
NA	14	NA	TRBV7-9	TRBJ2-5	TGTGCCAGCAGCTTAGCCGACGGGTTGCGGACCCAGTACTTC	CASSLADGLRTQYF
NA	15	NA	TRBV7-9	TRBJ2-7	TGTGCCAGCAGCCCCCGGGAATCAGATCCCTACGAGCAGTACTTC	CASSPRESDPYEQYF
TRBD2	17	few	TRBV19	TRBJ2-3	TGTGCCAGTAGTCCGTGGGGCCTAGCGGAGAAGACAGATACGCAGTATTTT	CASSPWGLAEKTDTQYF
NA	17	NA	TRBV19	TRBJ2-3	TGTGCCAGTAGTAGCGGGCCTCCGGCCGCTAGCACAGATACGCAGTATTTT	CASSSGPPAASTDTQYF
NA	15	NA	TRBV7-2	TRBJ2-1	TGTGCCAGCAGGGCGGGGGCCACAGCTGTCAATGAGCAGTTCTTC	CASRAGATAVNEQFF
NA	11	NA	TRBV5-6	TRBJ2-1	TGTGCCAGCAGCTTAATAAATGAGCAGTTCTTC	CASSLINEQFF
NA	15	NA	TRBV9	TRBJ2-2	TGTGCCAGCAGCGCCACAGGTCAGAACACCGGGGAGCTGTTTTTT	CASSATGQNTGELFF
NA	18	NA	TRBV4-3	TRBJ2-6	TGCGCCAGCAGCCTAGCGCAGGGGTTATCCGCTGGGGCCAACGTCCTGACTTTC	CASSLAQGLSAGANVLTF
NA	17	NA	TRBV4-2	TRBJ1-2	TGTGCCAGCAGCCAAGTAGGGTCGGGACAACCTAACTATGGCTACACCTTC	CASSQVGSGQPNYGYTF
TRBD2	16	NA	TRBV28	TRBJ2-3	TGTGCCAGCAGCAGATTAGCGGGACAATACACAGATACGCAGTATTTT	CASSRLAGQYTDTQYF
TRBD1	16	NA	TRBV6-5	TRBJ2-3	TGTGCCAGCAGTTACTCGGTAGGGGGCCTAGCAGATACGCAGTATTTT	CASSYSVGGLADTQYF
NA	16	NA	TRBV14	TRBJ2-3	TGTGCCAGCAGCCAAACCCCCGGACTACGGGCAGATACGCAGTATTTT	CASSQTPGLRADTQYF